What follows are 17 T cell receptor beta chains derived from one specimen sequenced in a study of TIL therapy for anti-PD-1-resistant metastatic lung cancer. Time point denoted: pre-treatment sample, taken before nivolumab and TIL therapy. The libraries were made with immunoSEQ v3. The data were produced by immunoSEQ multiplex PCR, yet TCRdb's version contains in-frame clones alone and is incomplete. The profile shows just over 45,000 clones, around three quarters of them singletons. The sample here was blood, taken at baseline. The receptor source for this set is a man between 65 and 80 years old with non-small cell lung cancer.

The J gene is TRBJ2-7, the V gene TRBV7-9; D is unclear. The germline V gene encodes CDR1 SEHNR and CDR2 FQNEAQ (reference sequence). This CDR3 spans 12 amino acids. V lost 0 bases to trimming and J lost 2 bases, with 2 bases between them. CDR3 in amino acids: CASSLAPYEQYF. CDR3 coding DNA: TGTGCCAGCAGCTTAGCCCCCTACGAGCAGTACTTC.

The CDR3 protein is CASSLYPRTGSTGELFF. The CDR3 nucleotides are TGTGCCAGCAGTTTATATCCTCGGACAGGGTCCACCGGGGAGCTGTTTTTT. The chain is built from TRBV28 and TRBJ2-2, with 8 bases identical to TRBD1. This CDR3 contains 17 residues. J was trimmed by 4 bases and V by 1 base; bases with no gene match: 8. Per the germline V gene, CDR1 is MDHEN and CDR2 is SYDVKM.

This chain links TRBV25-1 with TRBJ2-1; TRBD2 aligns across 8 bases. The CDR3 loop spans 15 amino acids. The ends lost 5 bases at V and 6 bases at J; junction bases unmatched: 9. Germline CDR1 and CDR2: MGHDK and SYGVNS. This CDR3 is CASSQVRGDTNEQFF. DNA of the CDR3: TGTGCCAGCAGTCAGGTGCGGGGGGATACCAATGAGCAGTTCTTC.

The CDR3 here is CASSWVAGGASYEQYF. The CDR3 DNA is TGCGCCAGCAGCTGGGTAGCGGGAGGGGCATCTTACGAGCAGTACTTC. V and J are TRBV5-1 and TRBJ2-7; 11 bases are a match to TRBD2. The length of the CDR3 is 16 residues. V was clipped by 3 bases and J by 4 bases; unmatched bases: 9. The germline V gene has CDR1 SGHRS and CDR2 YFSETQ.

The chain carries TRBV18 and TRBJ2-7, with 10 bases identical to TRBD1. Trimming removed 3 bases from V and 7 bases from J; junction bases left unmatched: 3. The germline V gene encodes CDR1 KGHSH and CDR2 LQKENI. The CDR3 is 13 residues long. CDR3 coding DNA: TGTGCCAGCTCACCCGGGACAGGGGATGAGCAGTACTTC. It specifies CASSPGTGDEQYF.

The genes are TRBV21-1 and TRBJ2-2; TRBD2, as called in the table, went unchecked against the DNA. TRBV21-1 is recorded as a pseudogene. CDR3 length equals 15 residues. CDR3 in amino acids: CASSPRLASTGELFF. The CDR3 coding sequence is TGTGCCAGCAGCCCACGACTAGCGAGCACCGGGGAGCTGTTTTTT.

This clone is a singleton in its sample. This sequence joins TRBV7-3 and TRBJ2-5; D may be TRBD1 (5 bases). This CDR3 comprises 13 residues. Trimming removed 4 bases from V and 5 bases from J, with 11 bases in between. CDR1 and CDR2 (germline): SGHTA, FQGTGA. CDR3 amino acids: CASSSGQRETQYF. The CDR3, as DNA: TGTGCCAGCAGCTCAGGGCAAAGGGAGACCCAGTACTTC.

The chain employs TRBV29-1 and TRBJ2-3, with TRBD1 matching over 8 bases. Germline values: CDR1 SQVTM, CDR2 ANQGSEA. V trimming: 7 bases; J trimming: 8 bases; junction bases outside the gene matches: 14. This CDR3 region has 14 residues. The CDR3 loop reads CSATGTGQLITQYF. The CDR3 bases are TGCAGCGCCACCGGGACAGGTCAACTTATTACGCAGTATTTT.

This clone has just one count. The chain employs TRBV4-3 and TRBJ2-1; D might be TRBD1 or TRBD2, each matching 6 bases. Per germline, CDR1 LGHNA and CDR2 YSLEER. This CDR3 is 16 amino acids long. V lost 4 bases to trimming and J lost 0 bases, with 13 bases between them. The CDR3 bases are TGCGCCAGCAGCCCAAAAGGGGGGAGCTCCTACAATGAGCAGTTCTTC. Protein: CASSPKGGSSYNEQFF.

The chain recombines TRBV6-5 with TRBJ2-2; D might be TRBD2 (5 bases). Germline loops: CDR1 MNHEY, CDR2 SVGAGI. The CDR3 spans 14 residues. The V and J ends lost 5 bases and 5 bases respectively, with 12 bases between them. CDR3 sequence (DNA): TGTGCCAGCAGTGAATGGCTAGCAACCGGGGAGCTGTTTTTT. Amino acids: CASSEWLATGELFF.

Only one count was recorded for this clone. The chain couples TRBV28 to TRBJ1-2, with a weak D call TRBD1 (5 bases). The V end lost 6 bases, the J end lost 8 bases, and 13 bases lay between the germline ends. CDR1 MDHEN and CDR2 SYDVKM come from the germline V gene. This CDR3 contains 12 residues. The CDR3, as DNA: TGTGCCAGCAGGCGTACAGGAGGAGGCTACACCTTC. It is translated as CASRRTGGGYTF.

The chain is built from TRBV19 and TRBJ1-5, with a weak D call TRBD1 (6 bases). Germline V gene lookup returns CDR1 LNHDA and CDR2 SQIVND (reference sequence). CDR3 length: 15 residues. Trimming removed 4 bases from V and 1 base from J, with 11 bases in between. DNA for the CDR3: TGTGCCAGTAGTAAGGCAGGGGAAAGCAATCAGCCCCAGCATTTT. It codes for CASSKAGESNQPQHF.

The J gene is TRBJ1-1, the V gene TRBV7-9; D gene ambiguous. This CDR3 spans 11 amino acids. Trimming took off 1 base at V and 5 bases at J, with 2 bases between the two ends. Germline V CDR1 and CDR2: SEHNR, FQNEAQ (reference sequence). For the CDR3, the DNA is TGTGCCAGCAGCTTAGGAACTGAAGCTTTCTTT. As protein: CASSLGTEAFF.

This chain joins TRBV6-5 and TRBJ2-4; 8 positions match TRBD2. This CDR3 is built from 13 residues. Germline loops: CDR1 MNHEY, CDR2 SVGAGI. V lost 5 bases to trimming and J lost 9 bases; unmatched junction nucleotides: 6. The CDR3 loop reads CASSPTGGGIQYF. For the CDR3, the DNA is TGTGCCAGCAGTCCCACCGGGGGGGGCATTCAGTACTTC.

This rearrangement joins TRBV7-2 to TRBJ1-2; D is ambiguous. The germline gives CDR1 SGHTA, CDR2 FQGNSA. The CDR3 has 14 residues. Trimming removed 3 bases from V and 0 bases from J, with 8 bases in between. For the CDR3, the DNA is TGTGCCAGCAGCTTGCGCGGGACTAACTATGGCTACACCTTC. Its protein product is CASSLRGTNYGYTF.

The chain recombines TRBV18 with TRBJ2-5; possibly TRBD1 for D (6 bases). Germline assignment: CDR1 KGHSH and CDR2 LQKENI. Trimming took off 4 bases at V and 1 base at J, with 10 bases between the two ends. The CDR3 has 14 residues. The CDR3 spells CASSLDRTQETQYF. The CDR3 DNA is TGTGCCAGCTCACTAGACAGGACCCAAGAGACCCAGTACTTC.

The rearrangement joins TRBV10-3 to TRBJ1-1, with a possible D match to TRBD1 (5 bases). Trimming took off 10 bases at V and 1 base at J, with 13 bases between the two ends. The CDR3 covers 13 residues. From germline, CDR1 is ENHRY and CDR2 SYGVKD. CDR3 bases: TGTGCCAGCCTCGGACACGAGAACACTGAAGCTTTCTTT. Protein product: CASLGHENTEAFF.